Reported below is one T cell receptor (beta chain). The antigen this receptor binds is unknown. No clone much larger than this one lies a single base away; base qualities are absent. The sample originates from a study of response to subunit inactivated influenza vaccine listed by TCRdb under 2018. A note on the overall study: Deep quantitative profiling of the T cell receptor repertoire was used in the study to follow responses to a trivalent subunit inactivated influenza vaccine.

The CDR1 and CDR2 encoded by the germline V gene (reference sequence) are LGHDT and YNNKEL. The cysteine opens and the phenylalanine closes a CDR3 of 13 amino acids. Only the CDR3 DNA is retained, 39 bases long and in frame from the first base. The trim is 6 bases for V and 1 base for J, with a gap of 9 bases between the germline ends. Libraries were constructed by RT-PCR. TCRdb shows the sequencer as Illumina HiSeq 2500. TCRdb reprocessing: public reads trimmed at Q25 with fastp, clones called with MiXCR, in-frame beta chains kept. Every entry covers one CDR3 protein and lists the most common genes and DNA from its rows. The sample has about 580,000 distinct CDR3 sequences on record, 11% to 15% of them singletons. The ten largest account for approximately 10% of the sample. General study outcomes and caveats: It was suggested by the authors that each seasonal influenza vaccination may recruit only a limited number of new T cells.

The chain is assembled from TRBV3-1 and TRBJ1-1, and perhaps TRBD1 as D gene, on 6 matching bases. The sequence came from a man aged 50-60 years who received an inactivated influenza vaccine. Donor details come from another sample of the same person, matched by shared clones. This material consisted of PBMCs from blood, taken 12 days after vaccination. The CDR3 corresponds to CASSRGWNTEAFF. The DNA reads as follows: TGTGCCAGCAGTAGGGGGTGGAACACTGAAGCTTTCTTT.